This T cell receptor (beta chain) was sequenced during a study of T cells after yellow fever vaccination (dated by TCRdb to about 2019). About the full investigation: Libraries from fractions with low cell numbers were prepared with the SMART-Seq v4 Ultra Low Input RNA kit. Bulk TCR alpha and beta repertoires were sequenced longitudinally to track T-cell clones before and after primary and booster YFV17D yellow fever vaccination. Two healthy male donors, one aged 18 to 29 and one aged 30 to 39 years, were included in the cohort. Blood samples were taken at several timepoints before and after primary and secondary immunization, and bulk PBMC replicates and cell subsets were isolated.

The treatment or condition label corresponds to: live attenuated yellow fever vaccine strain. PBMCs were isolated from peripheral blood using a standard Ficoll-Paque protocol. CD4 and CD8 T-cell fractions were isolated with Dynabeads CD4 and CD8 positive selection kits. RNA was extracted with TriZol from bulk PBMCs, CD4 and CD8 fractions, and dextramer-positive and dextramer-negative fractions. The table lists this clonotype with many counts. Its binding antigen is unknown. No much larger clonotype is one base removed from it; base qualities were not supplied. The CDR3 measures 15 amino acids from cysteine to phenylalanine. The entry retains the CDR3 DNA only, 45 bases that are in frame from base 1. Looking up the germline V gene (reference sequence) yields CDR1 SEHNR and CDR2 FQNEAQ. Trimming at the junction amounts to 5 bases on V and 5 bases on J, and the germline ends lie 15 bases apart. TCR cDNA was synthesized by 5'RACE template switching, through which a universal primer site and unique molecular identifiers were introduced. Priming for cDNA synthesis came from both the TCR alpha and TCR beta constant segments. Two PCR steps were used to amplify libraries, with sample barcodes and sequencing adapters being added in the second step. Sequencing of libraries was done on Illumina HiSeq 2500 (2x100 bp) or NovaSeq (2x150 bp). Per the original workflow: Reads were demultiplexed and collapsed into UMI consensus sequences with MIGEC, and V(D)J alignment was performed with MiXCR. Clonotypes responding to the vaccine were identified with edgeR on replicate PBMC samples, with the criteria of FDR below 0.01 and a log2 fold change above 5 up to day 15. CD4 or CD8 identity was assigned to each bulk clonotype according to whether the clonotype was present at higher abundance in the sequenced CD4 repertoire or the sequenced CD8 repertoire. TCRdb reworked the public reads: Q25 trimming with fastp, MiXCR clone assembly, productive beta chains retained. Rows with one shared CDR3 protein collapse into an entry with the most common genes and DNA. In this record, the V and J calls reflect TCRdb's handling and not the investigators' own analysis. The sample profile shows around 140,000 distinct CDR3 sequences; more than 6.5% of them were found once. Clones ranked in the top ten supply more than 0.6% of the sample.

Findings and caveats that apply to the study as a whole: A small share of clonotypes occurred in both CD4 and CD8 compartments, likely arising from convergent recombination. Only a couple of donors were included in the study, so the extent to which the findings can be generalized is limited. FACS-sorted repertoires could contain abundant contaminating clonotypes from the bulk population, so computational filtering was required. Most clones expanded after primary vaccination were re-detected after the booster (about 96% of CD4 and around 88% of CD8), suggesting broad memory maintenance. Compared with the primary T-cell response, the secondary T-cell response was weaker but faster, peaking on day 5 rather than day 15.

The rearrangement combines TRBV7-9 with TRBJ1-4, with a weak D call of TRBD1 (6 bases match). This sequence originates from a man between 25 and 39 years old who received the YFV17D yellow fever vaccine. The material sequenced was CD4+ T cells sorted from PBMCs, taken 10 days after the yellow fever booster vaccination. The CDR3 in this case is CASSIRQEINEKLFF. The nucleotide sequence is given as TGTGCCAGCAGCATCCGACAGGAGATAAATGAAAAACTGTTTTTT.